One and the same sample provided the 13 T cell receptor beta chains below, sequenced in a study of long-term antiretroviral therapy in people with HIV. The run of the v3.0 immunoSEQ assay was at survey level. Here immunoSEQ multiplex PCR was the method, and the copy in TCRdb shows in-frame clones only, minus some. The sample comprises some 27,000 clones, 60% to 80% of which are singletons, and over 8.5% rests with the top ten. The sample consisted of unsorted PBMCs, taken 2.1 years after starting antiretroviral therapy. The receptor set was obtained from a man younger than 40 with HIV.

V is TRBV5-6 and J is TRBJ2-5; D not resolved. CDR3 length: 16 residues. The germline gives CDR1 SGHDT, CDR2 YYEEEE. V dropped 2 bases and J dropped 3 bases, with 17 bases sitting between them. This chain's CDR3 is CASSLLVTQWEETQYF. The DNA for the CDR3 is TGTGCCAGCAGCTTACTGGTCACGCAATGGGAAGAGACCCAGTACTTC.

This clone was seen only a few times. The chain joins TRBV18 to TRBJ2-7; possibly TRBD1 for D (6 bases). The CDR3 is 14 amino acids. Germline V CDR1 and CDR2: KGHSH, LQKENI. The V end was cut by 2 bases, the J end by 3 bases, with 11 bases between. The CDR3 region is CASSPTGQYYEQYF. The CDR3 nucleotides are TGTGCCAGCTCACCAACTGGACAGTACTACGAGCAGTACTTC.

As regards this clone: A junction boundary mismatches the germline segment, possibly from a read error. The rearrangement links TRBV28 to TRBJ1-5; no clear D gene. Germline CDR1 MDHEN, CDR2 SYDVKM. This CDR3 has 11 residues. DNA of the CDR3: TGTGCCAGCAGTTTACGACGGGCATTGGATTTT. This sequence encodes CASSLRRALDF.

This clone was seen a handful of times. This rearrangement joins TRBV9 to TRBJ2-1; a weak D match, TRBD2 (6 bases). CDR1 is SGDLS and CDR2 is YYNGEE in the germline V gene. This CDR3 is built from 16 residues. V lost 3 bases to trimming and J lost 4 bases, with 17 bases between them. Here the CDR3 reads CASSGAALAAYNEQFF. The CDR3 nucleotides are TGTGCCAGCAGCGGAGCCGCACTAGCAGCATACAATGAGCAGTTCTTC.

The V gene is TRBV7-2, the J gene TRBJ1-5; maybe TRBD1 (6 bases). Trimming stripped 5 bases from V and 1 base from J, with 12 bases between. Germline CDR1 reads SGHTA; CDR2 reads FQGNSA. CDR3 length equals 15 residues. CDR3 loop: CASSTQGTSNQPQHF. As DNA, the CDR3 is TGTGCCAGCAGCACCCAGGGGACCAGCAATCAGCCCCAGCATTTT. Together with reference TRBV7-2 and TRBJ1-5, the CDR3 gives the full variable domain: GAGVSQSPSNKVTEKGKDVELRCDPISGHTALYWYRQSLGQGLEFLIYFQGNSAPDKSGLPSDRFSAERTGGSVSTLTIQRTQQEDSAVYLCASSTQGTSNQPQHFGDGTRLSIL.

This clone was picked up a small number of times. V and J are TRBV2 and TRBJ2-1, with TRBD1 matching 7 bases. J gave up 4 bases and V 11 bases, and 11 bases lay outside the gene matches. Germline CDR1 is SNHLY and CDR2 is FYNNEI. The CDR3 extends over 14 amino acids. CDR3 sequence reads: CASQTGTDYNEQFF. The CDR3 bases are TGTGCCTCTCAGACCGGGACAGATTACAATGAGCAGTTCTTC.

The chain carries TRBV11-2 and TRBJ2-2, with a possible D match to TRBD1 (6 bases). This CDR3 comprises 15 residues. CDR1 and CDR2 (germline): SGHAT, FQNNGV. V was cut by 5 bases and J by 4 bases, with 14 bases left in between. CDR3 sequence: CASSPRQVATGELFF. The CDR3 DNA sequence: TGTGCCAGCAGCCCCCGACAGGTCGCCACCGGGGAGCTGTTTTTT.

The rearrangement links TRBV10-3 to TRBJ2-6; possibly TRBD2 for D (5 bases). The V gene's germline CDR1 is ENHRY and CDR2 SYGVKD. This CDR3 has 16 amino acids. V shed 6 bases and J shed 0 bases, with 12 bases lying between them. CDR3 in amino acids: CAIRTGLSSGANVLTF. DNA for the CDR3: TGTGCCATCAGAACGGGGTTAAGCTCTGGGGCCAACGTCCTGACTTTC.

V and J are TRBV6-1 and TRBJ1-2; the D gene is possibly TRBD1 (5 bases). CDR1 and CDR2 (germline): MNHNS, SASEGT. V gave up 6 bases and J gave up 6 bases, with 17 bases separating them. The CDR3 loop spans 14 amino acids. The DNA of the CDR3 is TGTGCCAGCAGGCTCCAGGGCGTATCGGATGGCTACACCTTC. Amino acid sequence: CASRLQGVSDGYTF.

V is TRBV9 and J is TRBJ2-2; 10 nucleotides agree with TRBD2. Germline assignment: CDR1 SGDLS and CDR2 YYNGEE. V was clipped by 0 bases and J by 3 bases; unmatched bases: 14. CDR3 size: 20 residues. The DNA for the CDR3 is TGTGCCAGCAGCGTAGGGGAGACTAGCGGGTCAACTCGTTACACCGGGGAGCTGTTTTTT. It yields the protein CASSVGETSGSTRYTGELFF.

The genes are TRBV7-9 and TRBJ2-1; D unclear. The germline CDR1 and CDR2 sequences are SEHNR and FQNEAQ (reference sequence). The CDR3 sequence is 13 residues long. V was clipped by 2 bases and J by 8 bases, with 10 bases between them. The DNA of the CDR3 is TGTGCCAGCAGCTTAATCAGAGGCGATGAGCAGTTCTTC. Encoded protein: CASSLIRGDEQFF.

The chain is built from TRBV27 and TRBJ2-3; 7 nucleotides agree with TRBD2. Looked up from germline, CDR1 is MNHEY and CDR2 is SMNVEV (reference sequence). CDR3 length equals 15 residues. The ends lost 5 bases at V and 5 bases at J; junction bases unmatched: 10. CDR3 sequence: CASSPRGVGVDTQYF. CDR3 DNA: TGTGCCAGCAGTCCCCGGGGGGTGGGAGTAGATACGCAGTATTTT.

The chain carries TRBV7-9 and TRBJ2-1; 10 bases are a match to TRBD2. This CDR3 contains 16 residues. Germline V CDR1 and CDR2: SEHNR, FQNEAQ (reference sequence). The J segment lost 0 bases and the V segment lost 5 bases, leaving 4 bases of the junction unmatched. CDR3 sequence: CASSQSGGASYNEQFF. CDR3 DNA sequence: TGTGCCAGCAGCCAGAGCGGGGGGGCCTCCTACAATGAGCAGTTCTTC.